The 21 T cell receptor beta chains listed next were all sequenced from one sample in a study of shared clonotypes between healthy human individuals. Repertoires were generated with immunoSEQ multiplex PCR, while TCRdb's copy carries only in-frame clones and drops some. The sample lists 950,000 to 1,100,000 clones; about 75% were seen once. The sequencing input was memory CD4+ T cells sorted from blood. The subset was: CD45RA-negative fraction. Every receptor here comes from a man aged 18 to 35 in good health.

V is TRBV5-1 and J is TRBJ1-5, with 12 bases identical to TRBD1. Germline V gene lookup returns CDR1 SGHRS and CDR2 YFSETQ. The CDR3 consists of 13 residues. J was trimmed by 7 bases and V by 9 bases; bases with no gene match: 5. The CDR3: CATRDRGQQPQHF. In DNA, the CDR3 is TGCGCCACCAGGGACAGGGGGCAACAGCCCCAGCATTTT.

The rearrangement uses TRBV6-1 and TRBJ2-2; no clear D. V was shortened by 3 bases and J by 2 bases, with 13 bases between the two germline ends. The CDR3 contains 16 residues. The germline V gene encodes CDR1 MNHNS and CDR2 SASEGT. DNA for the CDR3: TGTGCCAGCAGTGAGGTAAAGAGTGTCAACACCGGGGAGCTGTTTTTT. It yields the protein CASSEVKSVNTGELFF.

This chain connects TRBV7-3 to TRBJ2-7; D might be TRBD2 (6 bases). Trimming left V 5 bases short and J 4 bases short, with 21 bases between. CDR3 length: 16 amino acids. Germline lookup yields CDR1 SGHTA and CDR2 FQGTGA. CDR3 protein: CASSQEGGGGGYEQYF. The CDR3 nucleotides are TGTGCCAGCAGCCAGGAGGGTGGGGGAGGCGGATACGAGCAGTACTTC.

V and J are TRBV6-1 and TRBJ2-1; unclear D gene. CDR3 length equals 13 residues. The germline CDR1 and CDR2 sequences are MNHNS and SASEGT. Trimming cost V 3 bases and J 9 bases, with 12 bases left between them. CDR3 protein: CASSDLRAGEQFF. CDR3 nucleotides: TGTGCCAGCAGTGACCTACGCGCTGGTGAGCAGTTCTTC.

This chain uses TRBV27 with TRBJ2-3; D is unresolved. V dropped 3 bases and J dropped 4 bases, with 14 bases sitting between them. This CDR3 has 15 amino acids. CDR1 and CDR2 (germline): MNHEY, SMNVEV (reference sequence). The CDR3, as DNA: TGTGCCAGCAGTTTCTGGGATCGGTTGGCAGATACGCAGTATTTT. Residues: CASSFWDRLADTQYF.

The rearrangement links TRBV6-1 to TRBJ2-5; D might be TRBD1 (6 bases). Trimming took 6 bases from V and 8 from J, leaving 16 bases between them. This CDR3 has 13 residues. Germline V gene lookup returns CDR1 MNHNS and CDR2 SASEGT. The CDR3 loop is CASRGHETVTQYF. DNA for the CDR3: TGTGCCAGCAGGGGACACGAGACAGTCACCCAGTACTTC.

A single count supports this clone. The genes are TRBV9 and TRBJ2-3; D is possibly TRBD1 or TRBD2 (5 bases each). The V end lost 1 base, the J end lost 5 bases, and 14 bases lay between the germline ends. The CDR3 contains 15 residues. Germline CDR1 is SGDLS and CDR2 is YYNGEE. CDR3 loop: CASSVLSGAGDTQYF. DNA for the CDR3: TGTGCCAGCAGCGTATTATCCGGGGCAGGAGATACGCAGTATTTT. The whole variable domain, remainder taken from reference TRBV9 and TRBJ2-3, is DSGVTQTPKHLITATGQRVTLRCSPRSGDLSVYWYQQSLDQGLQFLIQYYNGEERAKGNILERFSAQQFPDLHSELNLSSLELGDSALYFCASSVLSGAGDTQYFGPGTRLTVL.

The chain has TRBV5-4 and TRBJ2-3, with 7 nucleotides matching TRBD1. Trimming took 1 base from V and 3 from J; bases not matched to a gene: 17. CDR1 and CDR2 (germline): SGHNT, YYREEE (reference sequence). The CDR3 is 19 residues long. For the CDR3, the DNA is TGTGCCAGCAGCTTGAAGCGGAAGGGGGCGGTAGATCATACAGATACGCAGTATTTT. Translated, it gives CASSLKRKGAVDHTDTQYF.

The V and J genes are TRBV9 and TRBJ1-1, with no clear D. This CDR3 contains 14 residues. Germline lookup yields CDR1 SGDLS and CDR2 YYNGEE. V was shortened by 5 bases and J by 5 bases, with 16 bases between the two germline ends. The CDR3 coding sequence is TGTGCCAGCAGTGTAAACGTTGGAGGAACTGAAGCTTTCTTT. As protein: CASSVNVGGTEAFF.

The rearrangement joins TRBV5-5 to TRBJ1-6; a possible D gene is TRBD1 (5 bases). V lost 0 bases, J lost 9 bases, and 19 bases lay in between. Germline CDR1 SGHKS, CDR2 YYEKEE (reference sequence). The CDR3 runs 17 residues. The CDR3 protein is CASSLAGTFTSSSPLHF. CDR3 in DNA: TGTGCCAGCAGCTTGGCCGGGACGTTTACCTCGAGTTCACCCCTCCACTTT. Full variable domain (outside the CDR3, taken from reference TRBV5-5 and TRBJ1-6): DAGVTQSPTHLIKTRGQQVTLRCSPISGHKSVSWYQQVLGQGPQFIFQYYEKEERGRGNFPDRFSARQFPNYSSELNVNALLLGDSALYLCASSLAGTFTSSSPLHFGNGTRLTVT.

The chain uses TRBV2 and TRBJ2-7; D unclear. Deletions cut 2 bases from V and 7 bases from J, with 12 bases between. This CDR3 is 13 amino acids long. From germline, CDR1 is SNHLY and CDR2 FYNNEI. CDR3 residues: CASSEITVGEQYF. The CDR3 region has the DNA TGTGCCAGCAGTGAAATAACGGTGGGGGAGCAGTACTTC.

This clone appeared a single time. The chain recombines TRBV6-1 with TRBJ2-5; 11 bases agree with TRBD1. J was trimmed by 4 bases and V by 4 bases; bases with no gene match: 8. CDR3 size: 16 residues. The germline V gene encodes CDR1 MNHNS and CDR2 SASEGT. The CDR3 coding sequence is TGTGCCAGCAGTGCCTCTGGACAGGGGGCCCGAGAGACCCAGTACTTC. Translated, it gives CASSASGQGARETQYF.

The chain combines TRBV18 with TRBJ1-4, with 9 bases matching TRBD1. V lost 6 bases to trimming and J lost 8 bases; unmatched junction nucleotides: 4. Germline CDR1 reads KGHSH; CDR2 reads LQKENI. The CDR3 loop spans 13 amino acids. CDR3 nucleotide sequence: TGTGCCAGCTCGACTGGGACAGGGGAAAAACTGTTTTTT. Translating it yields CASSTGTGEKLFF.

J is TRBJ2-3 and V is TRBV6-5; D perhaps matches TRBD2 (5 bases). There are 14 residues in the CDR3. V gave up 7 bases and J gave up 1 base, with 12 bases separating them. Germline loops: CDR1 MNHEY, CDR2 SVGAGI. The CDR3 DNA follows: TGTGCCAGCACCCCCCTCGGGGGCACAGATACGCAGTATTTT. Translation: CASTPLGGTDTQYF.

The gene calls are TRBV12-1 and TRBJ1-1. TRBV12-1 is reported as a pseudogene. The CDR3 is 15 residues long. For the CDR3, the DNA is TGTGCCAGCAGCTTTGATGTCGGGAATAACACTGAAGCTTTCTTT. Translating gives CASSFDVGNNTEAFF.

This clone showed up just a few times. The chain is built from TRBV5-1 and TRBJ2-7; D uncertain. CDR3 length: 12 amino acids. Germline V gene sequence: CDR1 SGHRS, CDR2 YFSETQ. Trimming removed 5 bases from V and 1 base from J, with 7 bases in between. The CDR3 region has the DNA TGCGCCAGCAGTATGAATTCCTACGAGCAGTACTTC. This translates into CASSMNSYEQYF.

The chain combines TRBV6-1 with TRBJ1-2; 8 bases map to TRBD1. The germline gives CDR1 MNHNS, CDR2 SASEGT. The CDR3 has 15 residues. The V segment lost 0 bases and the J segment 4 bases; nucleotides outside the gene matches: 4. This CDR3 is CASSEAGQAGYGYTF. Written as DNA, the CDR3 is TGTGCCAGCAGTGAAGCGGGACAGGCGGGCTATGGCTACACCTTC.

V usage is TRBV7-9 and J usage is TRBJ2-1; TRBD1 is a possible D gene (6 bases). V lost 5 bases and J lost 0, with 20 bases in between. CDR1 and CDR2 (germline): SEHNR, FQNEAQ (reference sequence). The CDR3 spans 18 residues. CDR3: CASSRNELTGSSYNEQFF. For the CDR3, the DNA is TGTGCCAGCAGCCGGAATGAACTGACAGGCAGCTCCTACAATGAGCAGTTCTTC.

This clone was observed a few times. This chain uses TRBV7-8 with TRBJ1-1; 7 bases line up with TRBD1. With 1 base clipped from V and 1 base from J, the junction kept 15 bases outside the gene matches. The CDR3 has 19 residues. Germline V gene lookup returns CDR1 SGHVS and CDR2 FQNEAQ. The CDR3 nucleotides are TGTGCCAGCAGCTTAGGGGGATTATCGGACAGGAGAGCGAACACTGAAGCTTTCTTT. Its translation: CASSLGGLSDRRANTEAFF.

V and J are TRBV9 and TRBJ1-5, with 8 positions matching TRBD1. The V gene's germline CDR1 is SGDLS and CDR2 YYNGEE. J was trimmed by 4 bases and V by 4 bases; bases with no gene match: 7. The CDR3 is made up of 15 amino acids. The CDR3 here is CASSPGGTGNQPQHF. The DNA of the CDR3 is TGTGCCAGCAGCCCCGGCGGGACAGGTAATCAGCCCCAGCATTTT.

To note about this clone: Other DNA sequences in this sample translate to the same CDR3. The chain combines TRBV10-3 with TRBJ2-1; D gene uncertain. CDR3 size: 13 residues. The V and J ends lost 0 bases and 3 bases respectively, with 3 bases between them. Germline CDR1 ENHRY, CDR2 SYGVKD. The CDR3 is CAISESGYNEQFF. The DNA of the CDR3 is TGTGCCATCAGTGAGTCAGGCTACAATGAGCAGTTCTTC.